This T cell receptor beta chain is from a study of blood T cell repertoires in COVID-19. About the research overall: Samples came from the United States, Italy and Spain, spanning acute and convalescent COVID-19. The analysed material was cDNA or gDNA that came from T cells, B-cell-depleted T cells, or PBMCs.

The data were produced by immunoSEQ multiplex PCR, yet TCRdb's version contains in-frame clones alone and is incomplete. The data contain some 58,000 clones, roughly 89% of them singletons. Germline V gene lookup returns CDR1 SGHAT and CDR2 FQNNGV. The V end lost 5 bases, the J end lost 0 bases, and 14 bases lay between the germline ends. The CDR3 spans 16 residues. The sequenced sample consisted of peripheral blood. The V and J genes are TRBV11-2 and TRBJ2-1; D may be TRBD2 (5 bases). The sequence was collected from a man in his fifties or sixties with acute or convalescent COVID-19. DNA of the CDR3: TGTGCCAGCAGCGCCGGGCAGCGGAGCTCCTACAATGAGCAGTTCTTC. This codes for CASSAGQRSSYNEQFF.